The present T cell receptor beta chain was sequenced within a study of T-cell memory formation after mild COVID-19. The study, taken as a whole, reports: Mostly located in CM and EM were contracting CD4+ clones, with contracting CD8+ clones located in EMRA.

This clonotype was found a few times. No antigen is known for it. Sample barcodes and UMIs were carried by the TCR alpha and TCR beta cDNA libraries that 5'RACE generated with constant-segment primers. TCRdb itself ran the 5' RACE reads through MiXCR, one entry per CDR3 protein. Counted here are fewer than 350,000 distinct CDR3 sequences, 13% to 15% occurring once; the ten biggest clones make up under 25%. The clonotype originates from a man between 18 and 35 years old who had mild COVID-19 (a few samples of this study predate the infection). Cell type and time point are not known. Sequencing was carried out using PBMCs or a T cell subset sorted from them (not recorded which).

CDR3 nucleotides: TGTGCCAGCAGCTACCTGGTAGGAGCGGAGACCCAGTACTTC. Translating gives CASSYLVGAETQYF. The genes are TRBV7-8 and TRBJ2-5; no clear D. With 4 bases removed from V and 5 bases from J, the gap between germline ends came to 14 bases. The germline gives CDR1 SGHVS, CDR2 FQNEAQ. The CDR3 is 14 amino acids.